The T cell receptor (beta chain) under discussion was sequenced for a study of T cells after yellow fever vaccination. Whole-study findings and limits: Within FACS-sorted repertoires, abundant clonotypes contaminating from the bulk population could be present. Clonotypes shared by both compartments, CD4 and CD8, made up a small share.

With respect to this clonotype: Its antigen remains unidentified.

TCRdb recomputed calls from the 5' RACE reads with MiXCR, one row per CDR3 protein. Seen here are some 300,000 distinct CDR3 sequences, about 11% observed once, and the top ten hold under 4%. V shed 6 bases and J shed 5 bases, with 13 bases lying between them. The CDR3 contains 14 residues. CDR1 is SGHTA and CDR2 is FQGNSA in the germline V gene. This clonotype was obtained from a young man who received the YFV17D yellow fever vaccine. The sample in question was CD4+ T cells sorted from PBMCs, obtained 45 days after the yellow fever booster vaccination. V gene TRBV7-2 combines with J gene TRBJ1-4, with TRBD1 as a possible D gene (5 bases). CDR3 amino acids: CASSNRIENEKLFF. The CDR3 DNA sequence: TGTGCCAGCAGTAACAGGATTGAGAATGAAAAACTGTTTTTT.